This T cell receptor (beta chain) was obtained from a study of T-cell reconstitution after alpha-beta-depleted transplantation in children. On this clonotype: No antigen is known for it.

Whole-study results and caveats: T-cell counts and diversity at one year following transplant were attributed mainly to newly produced T cells.

Unique molecular identifiers were used in preparing the TCRbeta library. TCRdb passed the PCR reads through MiXCR, listing each CDR3 protein once. The sample has 350,000 to 500,000 distinct CDR3 sequences, around two fifths seen once. CDR1 is MDHEN and CDR2 is SYDVKM in the germline V gene. CDR3 length: 16 residues. Unmatched junction bases numbered 7, after V lost 2 bases and J lost 3 bases. Sequencing used PBMCs, obtained before TCRalphabeta/CD19-depleted stem cell transplant. This clonotype was sampled from a girl aged 2-15 years with aplastic anemia, due to receive a stem cell transplant. This sequence joins TRBV28 and TRBJ2-3; TRBD1 matches 8 bases. In DNA form, the CDR3 reads TGTGCCAGCAGTTTAGCAGGGGGCCGCTTAACAGATACGCAGTATTTT. It specifies CASSLAGGRLTDTQYF.